The clone carrying this TCR beta chain turned up a few times. Relative to the germline gene, one junction end is altered; a read error may explain this. The germline gives CDR1 SGHDN, CDR2 FVKESK. The CDR3 has 14 amino acids. The data stem from a study of T cells in Graves' hyperthyroidism and ophthalmopathy. Amplification of TCR beta CDR3 regions used RNA as the template. RT-PCR in the first round (using the HTBI primer set) targeted the TCR CDR3. TCRdb processed the multiplex PCR reads anew with MiXCR; each CDR3 protein has one entry. The sample records roughly 500,000 distinct CDR3 sequences, around 15% being singletons.

The specimen was blood. The clonotype originates from a woman aged 25 to 39 with Graves' ophthalmopathy. The chain has TRBV14 and TRBJ2-7, with 10 nucleotides matching TRBD2. In DNA form, the CDR3 reads TGTGCCAGCAGCCCGAGCGGGGGGGGCTACGGGCAGTACTTC. Its translation is CASSPSGGGYGQYF.